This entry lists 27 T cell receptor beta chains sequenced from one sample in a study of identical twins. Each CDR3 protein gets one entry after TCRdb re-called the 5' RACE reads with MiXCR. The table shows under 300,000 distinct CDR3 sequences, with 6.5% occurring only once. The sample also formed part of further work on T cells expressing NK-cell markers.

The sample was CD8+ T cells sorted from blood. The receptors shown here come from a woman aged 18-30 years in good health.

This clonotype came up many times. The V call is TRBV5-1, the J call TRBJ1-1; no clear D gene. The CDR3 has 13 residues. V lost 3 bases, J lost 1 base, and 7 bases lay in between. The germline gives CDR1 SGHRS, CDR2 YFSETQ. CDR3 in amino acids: CASSSVGNTEAFF. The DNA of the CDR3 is TGCGCCAGCAGCTCGGTGGGGAACACTGAAGCTTTCTTT.

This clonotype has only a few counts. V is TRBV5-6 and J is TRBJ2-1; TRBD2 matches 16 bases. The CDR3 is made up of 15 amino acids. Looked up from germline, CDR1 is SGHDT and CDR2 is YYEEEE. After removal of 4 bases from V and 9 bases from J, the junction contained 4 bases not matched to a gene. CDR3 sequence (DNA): TGTGCCAGCAGCGGGACTAGCGGGAGGGCGGCTGAGCAGTTCTTC. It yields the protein CASSGTSGRAAEQFF. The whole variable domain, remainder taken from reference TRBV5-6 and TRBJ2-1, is DAGVTQSPTHLIKTRGQQVTLRCSPKSGHDTVSWYQQALGQGPQFIFQYYEEEERQRGNFPDRFSGHQFPNYSSELNVNALLLGDSALYLCASSGTSGRAAEQFFGPGTRLTVL.

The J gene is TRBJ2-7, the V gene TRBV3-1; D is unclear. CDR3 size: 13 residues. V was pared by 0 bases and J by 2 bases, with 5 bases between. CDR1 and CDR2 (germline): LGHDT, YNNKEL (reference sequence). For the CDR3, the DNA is TGTGCCAGCAGCCAAGAGATTACCTACGAGCAGTACTTC. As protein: CASSQEITYEQYF.

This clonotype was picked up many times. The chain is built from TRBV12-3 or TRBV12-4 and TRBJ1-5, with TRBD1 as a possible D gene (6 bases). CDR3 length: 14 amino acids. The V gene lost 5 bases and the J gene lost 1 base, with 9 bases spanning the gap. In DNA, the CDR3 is TGTGCCAGCAGTGAGGGGGGGAGCAATCAGCCCCAGCATTTT. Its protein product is CASSEGGSNQPQHF.

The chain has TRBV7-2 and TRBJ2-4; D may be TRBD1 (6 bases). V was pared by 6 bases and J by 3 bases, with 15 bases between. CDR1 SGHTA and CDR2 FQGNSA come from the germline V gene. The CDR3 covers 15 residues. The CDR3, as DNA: TGTGCCAGCAGTTACACAGGGTTAGGCAAAAACATTCAGTACTTC. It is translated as CASSYTGLGKNIQYF.

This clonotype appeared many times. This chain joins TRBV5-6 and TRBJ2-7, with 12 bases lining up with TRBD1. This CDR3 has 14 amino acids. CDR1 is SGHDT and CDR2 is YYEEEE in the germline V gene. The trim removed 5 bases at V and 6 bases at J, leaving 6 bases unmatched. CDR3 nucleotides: TGTGCCAGCAGAATGGGACAGGGGGCCTTCGAGCAGTACTTC. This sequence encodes CASRMGQGAFEQYF.

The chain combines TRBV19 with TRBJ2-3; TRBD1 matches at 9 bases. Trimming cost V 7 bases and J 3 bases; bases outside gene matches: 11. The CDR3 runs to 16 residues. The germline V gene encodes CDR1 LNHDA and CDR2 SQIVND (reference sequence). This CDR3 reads CASISGTGSVTDTQYF. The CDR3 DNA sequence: TGTGCCAGTATCTCCGGGACAGGGTCGGTAACAGATACGCAGTATTTT.

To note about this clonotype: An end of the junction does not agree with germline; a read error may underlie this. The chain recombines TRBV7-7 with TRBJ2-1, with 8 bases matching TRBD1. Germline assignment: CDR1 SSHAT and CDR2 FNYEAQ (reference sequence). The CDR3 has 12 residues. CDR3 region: CASSPDRGDQFF. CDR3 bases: TGTGCTAGCAGCCCCGACAGGGGTGATCAGTTCTTC.

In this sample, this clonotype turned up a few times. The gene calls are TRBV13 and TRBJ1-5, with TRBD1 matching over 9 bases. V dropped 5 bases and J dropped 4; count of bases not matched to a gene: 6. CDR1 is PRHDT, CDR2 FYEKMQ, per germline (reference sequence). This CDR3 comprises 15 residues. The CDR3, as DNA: TGTGCCAGCAGCCTGGGGACAGGGCGAAATCAGCCCCAGCATTTT. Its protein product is CASSLGTGRNQPQHF.

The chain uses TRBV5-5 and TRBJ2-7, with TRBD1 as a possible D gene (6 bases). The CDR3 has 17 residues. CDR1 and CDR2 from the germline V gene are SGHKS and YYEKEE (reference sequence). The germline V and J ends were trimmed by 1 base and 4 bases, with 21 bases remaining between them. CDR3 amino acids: CASSLRGRRQGWYEQYF. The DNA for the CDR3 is TGTGCCAGCAGCTTGCGTGGGCGGCGGCAGGGGTGGTACGAGCAGTACTTC.

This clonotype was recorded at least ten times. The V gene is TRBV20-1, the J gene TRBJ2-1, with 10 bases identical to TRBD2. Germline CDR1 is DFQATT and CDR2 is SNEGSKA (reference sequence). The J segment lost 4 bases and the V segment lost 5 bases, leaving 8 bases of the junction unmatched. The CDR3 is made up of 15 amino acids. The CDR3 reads CSAPSGTSVYNEQFF. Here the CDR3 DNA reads TGCAGTGCTCCTTCCGGGACTAGCGTATACAATGAGCAGTTCTTC.

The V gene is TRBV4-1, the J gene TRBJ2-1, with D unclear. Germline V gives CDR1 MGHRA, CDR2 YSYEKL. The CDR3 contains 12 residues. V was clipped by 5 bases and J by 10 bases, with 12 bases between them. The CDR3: CASSTNGLEQFF. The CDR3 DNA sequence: TGCGCCAGCAGCACTAACGGGTTGGAGCAGTTCTTC.

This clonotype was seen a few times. The CDR3 DNA follows: TGCAGCGCCCCTGGCCGGGGGACTGCCTACAATGAGCAGTTCTTC. It translates to CSAPGRGTAYNEQFF. The chain joins TRBV29-1 to TRBJ2-1; D may be TRBD2 (6 bases). The CDR3 sequence is 15 residues long. With 7 bases removed from V and 2 bases from J, the gap between germline ends came to 18 bases. Germline V gene data show CDR1 as SQVTM and CDR2 as ANQGSEA.

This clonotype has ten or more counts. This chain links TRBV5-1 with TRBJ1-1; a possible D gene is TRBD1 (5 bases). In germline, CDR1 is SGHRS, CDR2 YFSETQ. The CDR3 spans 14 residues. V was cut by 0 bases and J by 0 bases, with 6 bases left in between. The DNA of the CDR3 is TGCGCCAGCAGCTTGGACAGGATGAACACTGAAGCTTTCTTT. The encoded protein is CASSLDRMNTEAFF.

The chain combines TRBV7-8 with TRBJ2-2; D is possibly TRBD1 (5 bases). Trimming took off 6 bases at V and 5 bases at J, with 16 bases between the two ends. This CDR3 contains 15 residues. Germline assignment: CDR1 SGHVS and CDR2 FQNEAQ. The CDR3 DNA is TGTGCCAGCAGAATATACGTCCAGGGAACCGGGGAGCTGTTTTTT. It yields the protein CASRIYVQGTGELFF.

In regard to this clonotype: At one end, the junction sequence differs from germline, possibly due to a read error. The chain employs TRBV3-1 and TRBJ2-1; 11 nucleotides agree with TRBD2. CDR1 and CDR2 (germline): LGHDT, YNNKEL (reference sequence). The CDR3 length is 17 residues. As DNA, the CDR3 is TGTGCCTGCAGCCAGCAGGTAGCGGGGGGGCCTGGTAGTGAGCAGTTCTTC. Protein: CACSQQVAGGPGSEQFF.

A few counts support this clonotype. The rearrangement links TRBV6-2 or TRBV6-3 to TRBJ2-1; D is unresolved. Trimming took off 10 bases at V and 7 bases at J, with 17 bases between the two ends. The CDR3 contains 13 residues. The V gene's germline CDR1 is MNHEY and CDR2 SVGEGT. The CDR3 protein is CATVMDFPNEQFF. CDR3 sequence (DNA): TGTGCCACCGTGATGGATTTCCCGAATGAGCAGTTCTTC.

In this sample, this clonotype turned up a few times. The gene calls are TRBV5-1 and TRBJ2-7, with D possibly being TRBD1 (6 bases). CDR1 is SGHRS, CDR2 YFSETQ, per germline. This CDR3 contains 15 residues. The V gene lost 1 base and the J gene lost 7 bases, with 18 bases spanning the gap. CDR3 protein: CASSLRGGPQTEQYF. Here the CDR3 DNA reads TGCGCCAGCAGCTTGAGAGGGGGTCCCCAAACAGAGCAGTACTTC.

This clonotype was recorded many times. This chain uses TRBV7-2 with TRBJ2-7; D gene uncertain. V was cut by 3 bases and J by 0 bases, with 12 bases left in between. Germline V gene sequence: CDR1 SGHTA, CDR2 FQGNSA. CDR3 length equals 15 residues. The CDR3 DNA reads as TGTGCCAGCAGCTTCGGACCGAGGAGCTCCTACGAGCAGTACTTC. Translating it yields CASSFGPRSSYEQYF.

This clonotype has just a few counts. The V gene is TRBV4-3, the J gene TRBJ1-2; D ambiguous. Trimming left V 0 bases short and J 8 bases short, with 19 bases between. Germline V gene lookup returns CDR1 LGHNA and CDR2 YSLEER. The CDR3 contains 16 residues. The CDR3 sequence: CASSQEPESRVGGYTF. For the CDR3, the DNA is TGCGCCAGCAGCCAAGAACCCGAATCCCGGGTGGGCGGCTACACCTTC.

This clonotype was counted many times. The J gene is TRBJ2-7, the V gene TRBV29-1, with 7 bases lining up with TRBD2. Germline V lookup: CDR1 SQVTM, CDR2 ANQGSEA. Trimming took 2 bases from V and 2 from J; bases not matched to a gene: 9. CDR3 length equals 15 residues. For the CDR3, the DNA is TGCAGCGTTGAAAAGGCCAGCGGGATTACCTACGAGCAGTACTTC. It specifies CSVEKASGITYEQYF.

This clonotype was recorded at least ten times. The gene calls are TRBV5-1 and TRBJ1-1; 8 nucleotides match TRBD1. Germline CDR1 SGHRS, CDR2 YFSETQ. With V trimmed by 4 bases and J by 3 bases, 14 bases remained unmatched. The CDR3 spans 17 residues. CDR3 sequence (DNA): TGCGCCAGCAGCCGTCCCTACCAGGGGGCGCCGGACACTGAAGCTTTCTTT. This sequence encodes CASSRPYQGAPDTEAFF.

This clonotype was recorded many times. The CDR3 nucleotides are TGTGCCAGCGGAGGGGTGGCTGAAGCTTTCTTT. Translation: CASGGVAEAFF. V is TRBV7-9 and J is TRBJ1-1, with a tentative D call TRBD1 (5 bases). CDR1 is SEHNR, CDR2 FQNEAQ, per germline (reference sequence). V was clipped by 8 bases and J by 6 bases, with 10 bases between them. The CDR3 covers 11 residues.

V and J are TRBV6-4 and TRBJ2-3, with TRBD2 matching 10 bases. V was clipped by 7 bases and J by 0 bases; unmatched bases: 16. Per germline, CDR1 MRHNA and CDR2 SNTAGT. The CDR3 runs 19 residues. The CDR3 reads CASTNGLGSGGTSTDTQYF. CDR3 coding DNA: TGTGCCAGCACTAATGGCCTGGGTAGCGGGGGGACTAGCACAGATACGCAGTATTTT.

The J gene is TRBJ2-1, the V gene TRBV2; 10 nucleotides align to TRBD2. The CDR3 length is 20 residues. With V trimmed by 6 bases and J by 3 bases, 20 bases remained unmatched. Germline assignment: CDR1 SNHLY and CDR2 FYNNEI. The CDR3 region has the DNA TGTGCCAGCAGGGGCCCCAAGACCGCTAGCGGGAGACTAAACTACAATGAGCAGTTCTTC. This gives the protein CASRGPKTASGRLNYNEQFF.

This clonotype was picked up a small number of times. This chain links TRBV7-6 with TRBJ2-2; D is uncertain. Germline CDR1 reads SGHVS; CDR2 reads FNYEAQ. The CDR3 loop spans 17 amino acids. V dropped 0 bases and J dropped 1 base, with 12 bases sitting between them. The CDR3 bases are TGTGCCAGCAGCTTAGCGGGCGGCAGACTGAACACCGGGGAGCTGTTTTTT. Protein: CASSLAGGRLNTGELFF.

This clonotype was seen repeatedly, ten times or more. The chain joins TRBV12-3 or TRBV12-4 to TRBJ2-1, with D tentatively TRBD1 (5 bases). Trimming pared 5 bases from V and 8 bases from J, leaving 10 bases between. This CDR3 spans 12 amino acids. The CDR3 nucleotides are TGTGCCAGCAGTGACAGTACGGATGAGCAGTTCTTC. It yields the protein CASSDSTDEQFF.